One sample yielded the 13 T cell receptor beta chains listed below, sequenced in a study of cytomegalovirus exposure and HLA in healthy donors. It was with 60 Vbeta and 13 Jbeta primers that the PCR ran. The table came from immunoSEQ multiplex PCR; TCRdb's copy has only in-frame clones and leaves some out. The data contain under 150,000 clones, approximately 86% of them singletons. The specimen sequenced was PBMCs. The receptors here all came from a boy younger than 18 in good health and CMV-seronegative.

The chain couples TRBV19 to TRBJ1-2; 7 bases are shared with TRBD1. Germline CDR1 and CDR2: LNHDA and SQIVND (reference sequence). The CDR3 is 16 residues long. V shed 3 bases and J 1 base; nucleotides not matched to a gene: 8. CDR3 residues: CASSMGQPNLNYGYTF. The CDR3 nucleotides read TGTGCCAGTAGTATGGGACAGCCAAACCTTAACTATGGCTACACCTTC.

The V call is TRBV6-4, the J call TRBJ2-7, with 9 bases matching TRBD1. J was trimmed by 0 bases and V by 6 bases; bases with no gene match: 12. The germline CDR1 and CDR2 sequences are MRHNA and SNTAGT. There are 17 residues in the CDR3. The CDR3 nucleotides read TGTGCCAGCAGCAAGTCCCTCCGGGACAGGGTCTCCTACGAGCAGTACTTC. This encodes CASSKSLRDRVSYEQYF.

This clone was counted once. This chain uses TRBV6-1 with TRBJ2-3; 7 bases are a match to TRBD2. Unmatched junction bases numbered 5, after V lost 8 bases and J lost 6 bases. The CDR3 consists of 12 residues. Looked up from germline, CDR1 is MNHNS and CDR2 is SASEGT. CDR3: CASLAREDTQYF. The CDR3 nucleotides read TGTGCCAGCCTAGCGCGGGAGGATACGCAGTATTTT.

The CDR3 DNA follows: TGTGCCTGGAACCATCCCATACAGGGTGATGGCTACACCTTC. Protein: CAWNHPIQGDGYTF. The chain joins TRBV30 to TRBJ1-2; D perhaps matches TRBD1 (6 bases). Germline V gene sequence: CDR1 GTSNPN, CDR2 SVGIG (reference sequence). CDR3 length: 14 residues. V was shortened by 4 bases and J by 6 bases, with 18 bases between the two germline ends.

This sequence joins TRBV30 and TRBJ2-5; possibly TRBD2 for D (6 bases). Judging by the DNA end, TRBJ2-7 fits better; the J call may be wrong. There are 14 residues in the CDR3. In germline, CDR1 is GTSNPN, CDR2 SVGIG (reference sequence). The CDR3 DNA follows: TGTGCCTGGAGTGTATCCCCGGGACTCTACGAGCAGTACTTC. It is translated as CAWSVSPGLYEQYF.

The chain links TRBV25-1 to TRBJ2-1; 9 nucleotides align to TRBD2. Trimming at V came to 4 bases and at J to 6 bases, leaving 7 bases not matched to a gene. This CDR3 contains 15 residues. CDR1 MGHDK and CDR2 SYGVNS come from the germline V gene. In DNA form, the CDR3 reads TGTGCCAGCAGTGTGTTGACTAGCGGATTCAATGAGCAGTTCTTC. Protein: CASSVLTSGFNEQFF.

The chain combines TRBV5-6 with TRBJ2-1; 13 nucleotides align to TRBD2. J gave up 9 bases and V 6 bases, and 9 bases lay outside the gene matches. The germline CDR1 and CDR2 sequences are SGHDT and YYEEEE. CDR3 length: 15 residues. This CDR3 is CASIQGLAGFFEQFF. CDR3 nucleotide sequence: TGTGCCAGCATCCAGGGACTAGCGGGATTTTTTGAGCAGTTCTTC.

The V gene is TRBV4-3, the J gene TRBJ2-7; maybe TRBD2 (7 bases). CDR1 LGHNA and CDR2 YSLEER come from the germline V gene. The CDR3 runs 15 residues. Trimming pared 1 base from V and 2 bases from J, leaving 12 bases between. CDR3 DNA: TGCGCCAGCAGCCAAGGAGTGGGGGGGCCCTACGAGCAGTACTTC. This translates into CASSQGVGGPYEQYF.

V is TRBV20-1 and J is TRBJ1-1, with 9 bases lining up with TRBD1. This CDR3 has 11 residues. Germline CDR1 DFQATT, CDR2 SNEGSKA (reference sequence). CDR3 nucleotide sequence: TGCAGCGCAAGGACAGGGGCTGAAGCTTTCTTT. It specifies CSARTGAEAFF.

V gene TRBV19 combines with J gene TRBJ2-1; D not certain. V lost 2 bases, J lost 3 bases, and 8 bases lay in between. The CDR3 sequence is 14 residues long. Looked up from germline, CDR1 is LNHDA and CDR2 is SQIVND (reference sequence). For the CDR3, the DNA is TGTGCCAGTAGTATACGGCTAGTCTACAATGAGCAGTTCTTC. Translating gives CASSIRLVYNEQFF.

The gene calls are TRBV5-4 and TRBJ2-7, with 9 nucleotides matching TRBD2. From germline, CDR1 is SGHNT and CDR2 YYREEE (reference sequence). This CDR3 is built from 15 residues. V dropped 2 bases and J dropped 3; count of bases not matched to a gene: 6. CDR3 sequence (DNA): TGTGCCAGCAGCTTTTGGACTAGCGCTTACTACGAGCAGTACTTC. Translating gives CASSFWTSAYYEQYF.

The CDR3 DNA sequence: TGTGCCAGCAGTTTCAGCCCCATAGCGGGCCCCAGCACAGATACGCAGTATTTT. Translation: CASSFSPIAGPSTDTQYF. The V call is TRBV6-4, the J call TRBJ2-3; 7 nucleotides match TRBD2. V shed 5 bases, J shed 0 bases, and the junction held 14 bases outside the gene matches. There are 18 residues in the CDR3. From germline, CDR1 is MRHNA and CDR2 SNTAGT.

Only one count was recorded for this clone. The chain has TRBV20-1 and TRBJ2-7; D unclear. Trimming pared 4 bases from V and 5 bases from J, leaving 9 bases between. The CDR3 runs 11 residues. The germline gives CDR1 DFQATT, CDR2 SNEGSKA (reference sequence). CDR3 in amino acids: CSANYNDEQYF. In nucleotides, the CDR3 is TGCAGTGCTAACTATAACGACGAGCAGTACTTC.